This TCR beta chain is drawn from a study of identical twins (dated by TCRdb to the mid-2010s). About the study as a whole: To test whether fetal clonotypes persist, the study used deep sequencing on TCR alpha and beta repertoires from monozygotic twins, unrelated adults of various ages, and cord blood. To rule out contamination, replicate twin experiments were performed at different times with different library preparation protocols.

V loses 3 bases, J loses 10 bases, and the germline ends lie 13 bases apart. The CDR3 numbers 13 residues from cysteine through phenylalanine. Here the CDR3 DNA is all that survives: 39 bases in frame from base 1. Every donor was a healthy Caucasian. Three pairs of female monozygotic twins, all aged roughly 18 to 29 years, made up the twin cohort. Positive isolation kits from Invitrogen were used to isolate CD4+ and CD8+ T cell populations. Results and caveats for the whole study, not just this receptor: Because the same donors could not be followed over many years, the conclusions depended on cross-sectional statistical analysis. Fewer insertions were carried by abundant cord blood beta clonotypes, a similar but weaker trend appeared in young adult naive repertoires, and no such trend appeared in memory repertoires. Invariant T cells such as MAIT and iNKT could partly confound zero-insertion analyses, although diverse VJ usage argued against such confounding for most clonotypes. Compared with coincidental sharing between unrelated individuals, out-of-frame TCR alpha sequences shared between twins showed an excess of sequences with low generation probability. Excess twin sharing in beta out-of-frame sequences was weaker because fewer shared sequences lowered the signal-to-noise ratio. In monozygotic twins, out-of-frame TCR alpha sharing was systematically underestimated by recombination models, although the models agreed with sharing between unrelated individuals.

Receptors were amplified or captured by 5' RACE. Reads for this sample came from an Illumina HiSeq 2000. Template switching added a universal primer binding site, and the final cDNA carried a unique molecular identifier that allowed TCR cDNA molecules to be counted accurately. First-strand cDNA for TCR alpha and beta chains was synthesized from specific primers in the conserved constant-segment region. To control for contamination, each cDNA library was double barcoded with a SMART-Mk sample barcode plus Illumina barcodes. TruSeq adapter sequences, together with Illumina sample barcodes, were added in two successive PCR steps. The TCR alpha and beta cDNA libraries were sequenced on the Illumina HiSeq platform using custom primers. As for how the authors treated the data: Raw reads were processed with MiGEC to extract unique molecular identifiers, and MiXCR was used to determine CDR3 positions. For each individual, recombination models were inferred using an EM algorithm with the repgenHMM and IGoR tools. Shared clonotypes were analyzed with the tcR package in R, and sharing was normalized by the product of cloneset sizes. Out-of-frame nonproductive sequences were analyzed to study raw recombination free of thymic and clonal selection effects. In-frame beta chains were kept once TCRdb had trimmed the public reads at Q25 with fastp and called clones with MiXCR. For every CDR3 protein sequence, its rows merge into one entry that carries the most common genes and DNA. V and J calls and clone size were set by TCRdb, not the authors. The sample table shows fewer than 550,000 distinct CDR3 sequences, and around 15% are seen once. The ten largest clonotypes hold approximately 0.9% of the sample.

This clonotype was found a few times. There is no known antigen for this receptor. No base quality values were provided; no much bigger clone lies one nucleotide off. These data were also reused for a study on yellow fever vaccine responses in identical twins. The second source states: According to the authors, in identical twins the way T cells responded to vaccination appeared partly convergent and partly personalized. In identical twins, the study followed T cell clones that responded to the vaccine with precision.

The chain is encoded by TRBV12-3 or TRBV12-4 joined to TRBJ2-1, with no reliable assignment of the D segment. The source of this sequence is a woman aged 18-30 years in good health. The material sequenced was CD4+ T cells sorted from blood. The base sequence is TGTGCCAGCAGTTTCGATCGGGTGCAGGAGCAGTTCTTC. This is translated as CASSFDRVQEQFF.